This TCR beta chain was obtained from a study of shared clonotypes between healthy human individuals. Generated by immunoSEQ multiplex PCR, the TCRdb table keeps only in-frame clones and is missing some. The table records some 2 million clones, approximately 95% of them present only once. The naive CD8 subset, CD45RO-negative cells positively selected for CCR7, excluded terminally differentiated effector memory CD45RA+ cells. V was pared by 4 bases and J by 5 bases, with 15 bases between. The CDR3 covers 15 residues. The chain employs TRBV23-1 and TRBJ1-5, with D hard to call. Being an ORF, TRBV23-1 has a function that is uncertain. This sequence originates from a man in his late teens or twenties in good health. Sample: naive CD8+ T cells sorted from blood. The CDR3 DNA sequence: TGCGCCAGCAGTCTAAAGTCGACCGCAGATCAGCCCCAGCATTTT. Translating gives CASSLKSTADQPQHF.